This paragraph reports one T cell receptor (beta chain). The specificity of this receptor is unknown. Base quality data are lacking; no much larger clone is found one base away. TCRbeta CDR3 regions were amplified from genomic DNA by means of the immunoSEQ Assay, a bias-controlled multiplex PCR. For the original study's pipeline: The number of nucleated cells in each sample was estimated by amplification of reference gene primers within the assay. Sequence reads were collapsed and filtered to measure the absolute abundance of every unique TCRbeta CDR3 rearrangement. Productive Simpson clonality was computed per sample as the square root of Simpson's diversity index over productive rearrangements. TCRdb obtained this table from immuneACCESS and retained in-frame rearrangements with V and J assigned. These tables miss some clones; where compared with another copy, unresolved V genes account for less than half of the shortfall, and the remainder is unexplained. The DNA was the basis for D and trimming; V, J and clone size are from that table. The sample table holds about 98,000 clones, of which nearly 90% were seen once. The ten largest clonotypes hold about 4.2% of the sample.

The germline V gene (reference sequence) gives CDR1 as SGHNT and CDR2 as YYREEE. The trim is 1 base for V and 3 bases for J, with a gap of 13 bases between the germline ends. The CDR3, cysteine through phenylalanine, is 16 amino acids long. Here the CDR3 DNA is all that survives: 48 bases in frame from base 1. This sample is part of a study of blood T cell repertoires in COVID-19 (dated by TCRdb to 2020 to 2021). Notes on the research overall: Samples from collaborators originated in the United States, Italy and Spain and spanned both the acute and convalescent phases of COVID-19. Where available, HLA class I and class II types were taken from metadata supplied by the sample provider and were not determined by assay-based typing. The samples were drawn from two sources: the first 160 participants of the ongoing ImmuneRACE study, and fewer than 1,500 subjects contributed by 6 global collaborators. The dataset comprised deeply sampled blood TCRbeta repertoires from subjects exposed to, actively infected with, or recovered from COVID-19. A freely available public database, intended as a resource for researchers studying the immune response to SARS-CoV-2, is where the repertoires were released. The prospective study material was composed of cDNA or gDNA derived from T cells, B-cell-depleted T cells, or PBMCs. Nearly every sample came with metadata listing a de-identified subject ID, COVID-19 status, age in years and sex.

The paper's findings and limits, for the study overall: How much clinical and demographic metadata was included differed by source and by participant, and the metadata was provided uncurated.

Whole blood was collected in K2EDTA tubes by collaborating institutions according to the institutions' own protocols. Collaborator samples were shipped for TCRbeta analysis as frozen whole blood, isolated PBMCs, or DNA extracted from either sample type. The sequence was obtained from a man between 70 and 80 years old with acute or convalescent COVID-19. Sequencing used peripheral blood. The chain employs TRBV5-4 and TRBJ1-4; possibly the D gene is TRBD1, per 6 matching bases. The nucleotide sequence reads TGTGCCAGCAGCTTGTCCCCAGGGGCGTCTAATGAAAAACTGTTTTTT. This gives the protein CASSLSPGASNEKLFF.